The 10 T cell receptor beta chains below come from one sample, sequenced in a study of blood T cells in healthy people across ages. Sample-barcoded 5' priming and a J-beta primer mix drove a second PCR of about 6 to 12 cycles. TCRdb ran MiXCR on the 5' RACE reads and lists one entry per CDR3 protein. Among about 1.1 million distinct CDR3 sequences listed, less than 45% were seen once. Input material: blood. The receptors stem from a man between 18 and 35 years old in good health.

CDR3 region: CAISADRGDEKLFF. The CDR3 bases are TGTGCCATCAGTGCCGACAGGGGGGATGAAAAACTGTTTTTT. V gene TRBV10-3 combines with J gene TRBJ1-4; 9 bases match TRBD1. CDR3 length: 14 residues. V trimming: 4 bases; J trimming: 6 bases; junction bases outside the gene matches: 3. Looked up from germline, CDR1 is ENHRY and CDR2 is SYGVKD.

Worth noting for this clonotype: The junction differs from germline at one of its ends, possibly a read error. The chain couples TRBV7-2 to TRBJ1-2; D call uncertain. This CDR3 has 17 residues. Germline V gene lookup returns CDR1 SGHTA and CDR2 FQGNSA. CDR3 protein: CAGSLEVLGAPNYGYTF. The CDR3 DNA reads TGTGCCGGCAGCTTAGAGGTGCTAGGTGCCCCTAACTATGGCTACACCTTC.

J is TRBJ2-1 and V is TRBV3-1; D possibly corresponds to TRBD1 (6 bases). The CDR3 runs to 14 residues. The germline CDR1 and CDR2 sequences are LGHDT and YNNKEL (reference sequence). The V end lost 7 bases, the J end lost 1 base, and 11 bases lay between the germline ends. CDR3 DNA sequence: TGTGCCAGCAACCCAGGGGAATCCTACAATGAGCAGTTCTTC. This translates into CASNPGESYNEQFF.

Regarding this clonotype: A much larger clone differs by one base, so this may be a read error. This chain links TRBV12-3 or TRBV12-4 with TRBJ2-5; D not certain. There are 14 residues in the CDR3. V was pared by 6 bases and J by 0 bases, with 11 bases between. The CDR3: CASRASSNQETQYF. DNA of the CDR3: TGTGCCAGCAGGGCAAGCAGTAACCAAGAGACCCAGTACTTC.

This clonotype occurred a few times. The chain couples TRBV29-1 to TRBJ2-1, with D tentatively TRBD2 (6 bases). Germline CDR1 and CDR2: SQVTM and ANQGSEA. Trimming left V 3 bases short and J 1 base short, with 16 bases between. There are 16 residues in the CDR3. The CDR3 sequence: CSVETPGLDSYNEQFF. CDR3 DNA sequence: TGCAGCGTTGAGACTCCGGGACTGGATTCCTACAATGAGCAGTTCTTC.

CDR3 residues: CASSGAPVGDEQFF. For the CDR3, the DNA is TGTGCCAGCAGCGGGGCCCCCGTGGGTGATGAGCAGTTCTTC. V is TRBV9 and J is TRBJ2-1; D is undetermined. Trimming removed 3 bases from V and 8 bases from J, with 15 bases in between. CDR3 size: 14 residues. Germline lookup yields CDR1 SGDLS and CDR2 YYNGEE.

The V gene is TRBV20-1, the J gene TRBJ1-1, with D possibly TRBD1 on 5 matching bases. The germline V gene has CDR1 DFQATT and CDR2 SNEGSKA (reference sequence). Trimming left V 4 bases short and J 0 bases short, with 9 bases between. The CDR3 is 13 residues long. DNA for the CDR3: TGCAGTGCTAATACAGGTCTGAACACTGAAGCTTTCTTT. Translating it yields CSANTGLNTEAFF.

The rearrangement joins TRBV20-1 to TRBJ2-1; D gene ambiguous. The CDR3 is made up of 14 amino acids. CDR1 is DFQATT, CDR2 SNEGSKA, per germline (reference sequence). V was trimmed by 3 bases and J by 9 bases, leaving 18 bases between them. The DNA of the CDR3 is TGCAGTGCTAGGGTCAGCCTCCTATTAAGTGAGCAGTTCTTC. The encoded protein is CSARVSLLLSEQFF.

The gene calls are TRBV7-2 and TRBJ1-1; D call uncertain. Germline V CDR1 and CDR2: SGHTA, FQGNSA. This CDR3 comprises 13 residues. V dropped 5 bases and J dropped 7 bases, with 14 bases sitting between them. CDR3 residues: CASSPSGFVEAFF. The CDR3 coding sequence is TGTGCCAGCAGCCCTTCGGGCTTCGTTGAAGCTTTCTTT.

This clonotype occurred a few times. A much larger clone differs by one base, so this may be a read error. The V and J genes are TRBV20-1 and TRBJ2-3; D gene uncertain. CDR3 length: 10 amino acids. The germline V and J ends were trimmed by 4 bases and 3 bases, with 2 bases remaining between them. Germline-derived CDR1 and CDR2 are DFQATT and SNEGSKA (reference sequence). CDR3: CSAITDTQYF. DNA of the CDR3: TGCAGTGCTATTACAGATACGCAGTATTTT.